The rows below give T cell receptor beta chains drawn from one sample of a study of cytomegalovirus exposure and HLA in healthy donors. TCRdb's copy holds only in-frame clones and misses some; the assay was immunoSEQ multiplex PCR. The sample table sets out tens of thousands of clones. Sequencing was done on a sample of PBMCs. The receptors here all came from a man between 45 and 60 years old in good health and CMV-seropositive. Both conserved end residues are part of each CDR3. The order of the fields is D gene, V gene, J gene, CDR3 DNA, CDR3 protein. A D gene is named only where the DNA matches it firmly.

.	TRBV5-6	TRBJ2-7	TGTGCCAGCAGCTCTTTATTGACTAGTACCTACGATACCTCCTACGAGCAGTACTTC	CASSSLLTSTYDTSYEQYF
.	TRBV4-3	TRBJ2-1	TGCGCCAGCAGCCAAGTGTGGGGCGTAACCTACAATGAGCAGTTCTTC	CASSQVWGVTYNEQFF
.	TRBV5-6	TRBJ2-3	TGTGCCAGCCTTGAGGCCGGCGGGATCACAGATACGCAGTATTTT	CASLEAGGITDTQYF
TRBD1	TRBV12-5	TRBJ2-3	TGTGCTAGTGGTTTGGTCTCCAGGGGGTTCCGCTCCCAAGATACGCAGTATTTT	CASGLVSRGFRSQDTQYF
.	TRBV7-8	TRBJ1-1	TGTGCCAGCAGTCTATTGGGGGGGACTTTATCACCCTCGAAAGCTTTCTTT	CASSLLGGTLSPSKAFF
.	TRBV6-5	TRBJ2-1	TGTGCCAGCAGTTACTCGGGCAGGGGATACAATGAGCAGTTCTTC	CASSYSGRGYNEQFF
.	TRBV7-6	TRBJ2-3	TGTGCCAGCAGCTTAGGGGAGCGGGTTTGGACGCAGTATTTT	CASSLGERVWTQYF
TRBD2	TRBV9	TRBJ2-1	TGTGCCAGCAGCGTAGACGCGGGAGTTGACAATGAGCAGTTCTTC	CASSVDAGVDNEQFF
TRBD2	TRBV5-8	TRBJ2-7	TGTGCCAGCAGCTTGAGGTCTAGCGGGAGTCAGGAGCAGTACTTC	CASSLRSSGSQEQYF
TRBD2	TRBV7-9	TRBJ2-3	TGTGCCAGCAGCTTAGGAACTATAGCGGGCCGAAACACAGATACGCAGTATTTT	CASSLGTIAGRNTDTQYF
.	TRBV4-3	TRBJ2-7	TGCGCCAGCAGCCAAGACCAGGGACTCTACGAGCAGTACTTC	CASSQDQGLYEQYF
.	TRBV19	TRBJ2-1	TGTGCCAGTAGTATTCGACTCTACAATGAGCAGTTCTTC	CASSIRLYNEQFF
.	TRBV7-6	TRBJ2-7	TGTGCCAGCAGCGCAAGCTCCCGGGAGACAGGGTACGAGCAGTACTTC	CASSASSRETGYEQYF
.	TRBV11-2	TRBJ2-3	TGTGCCAGCAGCCCATTCCGTGGGGGGGGGCGGGCAGATACGCAGTATTTT	CASSPFRGGGRADTQYF
.	TRBV5-1	TRBJ1-1	TGCGCCAGCAGCGCAACACGGGGGAACACTGAAGCTTTCTTT	CASSATRGNTEAFF
.	TRBV4-3	TRBJ1-4	TGCGCCAGCAGCCAAGGGGTCGCGGGAGACTTGGGAACTAATGAAAAACTGTTTTTT	CASSQGVAGDLGTNEKLFF
TRBD1	TRBV4-1	TRBJ1-3	TGCGCCAGCAGCCAAGGGGGGGCAGACAGGGGATTGGGAAACACCATATATTTT	CASSQGGADRGLGNTIYF
TRBD1	TRBV18	TRBJ2-4	TGTGCCAGCTCACGACCTCCGGGACAGGGAAACATTCAGTACTTC	CASSRPPGQGNIQYF
.	TRBV7-2	TRBJ2-1	TGTGCCAGCTCCCTAGCCGGGACCTACAATGAGCAGTTCTTC	CASSLAGTYNEQFF
.	TRBV18	TRBJ2-1	TGTGCCAGCTCACCACCTGGACTAACCATCTACAATGAGCAGTTCTTC	CASSPPGLTIYNEQFF
.	TRBV29-1	TRBJ2-1	TGCAGCGTTGTGGGGCAGCACTACAATGAGCAGTTCTTC	CSVVGQHYNEQFF
TRBD1	TRBV14	TRBJ2-1	TGTGCCAGCAGCGAACCGGGACAGGGGCTTTACAATGAGCAGTTCTTC	CASSEPGQGLYNEQFF
TRBD1	TRBV29-1	TRBJ1-5	TGCAGCGTGACTGCCGAAGGGACAGGGTATCAGCCCCAGCATTTT	CSVTAEGTGYQPQHF
.	TRBV23-1	TRBJ2-7	TGCGCCAGCAGTCGGACACCTAAAATTTACGAGCAGTACTTC	CASSRTPKIYEQYF
TRBD1	TRBV12-5	TRBJ1-1	TGTGCTAGTGGTTTGTCCTGGACAGGGTCGACTGAAGCTTTCTTT	CASGLSWTGSTEAFF
.	TRBV5-4	TRBJ2-3	TGTGCCAGCAGCTTGGAGGTGGCGGGAGATACGCAGTATTTT	CASSLEVAGDTQYF
TRBD2	TRBV6-5	TRBJ2-1	TGTGCCAGCAGTCGCGGGACTAGCGGAAGGAATGAGCAGTTCTTC	CASSRGTSGRNEQFF
.	TRBV27	TRBJ2-1	TGTGCCAGTGGGGGCGGGAGCTCCGACAATGAGCAGTTCTTC	CASGGGSSDNEQFF
TRBD2	TRBV9	TRBJ2-1	TGTGCCAGCAGCGTCGAGGGAGGGTCCCCCTACAATGAGCAGTTCTTC	CASSVEGGSPYNEQFF
.	TRBV9	TRBJ2-3	TGTGCCAGCAGCGTAGGCGGGGGCTCAGATACGCAGTATTTT	CASSVGGGSDTQYF
TRBD2	TRBV6-5	TRBJ2-7	TGTGCCAGCAGTTCCCGACTAGCATTACGGTACGAGCAGTACTTC	CASSSRLALRYEQYF
TRBD1	TRBV9	TRBJ1-1	TGTGCCAGCAGCGGGACAGGGGGAGGGAGCACTGAAGCTTTCTTT	CASSGTGGGSTEAFF
TRBD1	TRBV19	TRBJ2-1	TGTGCCAGTAGCGCCGACAGGGGTCCCTACAATGAGCAGTTCTTC	CASSADRGPYNEQFF
.	TRBV4-1	TRBJ2-5	TGCGCCAGCAGCCAAGATATTGGGGAGAGAGGGGAGACCCAGTACTTC	CASSQDIGERGETQYF
.	TRBV18	TRBJ1-5	TGTGCCAGCTCACCACAACAGGTCTATAGCAATCAGCCCCAGCATTTT	CASSPQQVYSNQPQHF
.	TRBV7-2	TRBJ2-2	TGTGCCAGCAGCTTAGGGAGTACCGGGGAGCTGTTTTTT	CASSLGSTGELFF
TRBD1	TRBV19	TRBJ1-2	TGTGCCAGTAGGTTTCAGGGGGCGCGGGTTGGCTACACCTTC	CASRFQGARVGYTF
.	TRBV30	TRBJ1-3	TGTGCCTGGTCGAGGGGGAGCTCTGGAAACACCATATATTTT	CAWSRGSSGNTIYF
.	TRBV5-1	TRBJ1-5	TGCGCCAGCAGCAATGGCAGTAACACGCCCCAGCATTTT	CASSNGSNTPQHF
TRBD1	TRBV10-3	TRBJ2-7	TGTGCCATCAAAGGGACAGAACTCTACGAGCAGTACTTC	CAIKGTELYEQYF
TRBD2	TRBV10-3	TRBJ2-3	TGTGCCATCAGTCGGACTAGCGGGAGATTAAACCCAGATACGCAGTATTTT	CAISRTSGRLNPDTQYF
.	TRBV27	TRBJ1-1	TGTGCCAGCAGTTTATCATATGTAACTGAAGCTTTCTTT	CASSLSYVTEAFF
.	TRBV4-1	TRBJ2-3	TGCGCCAGCAGACAGGATACCACAGATACGCAGTATTTT	CASRQDTTDTQYF
.	TRBV5-1	TRBJ2-7	TGCGCCAGCAGCCCCAAGGGAGGCAGTAGCGCCTACGAGCAGTACTTC	CASSPKGGSSAYEQYF
TRBD1	TRBV5-4	TRBJ1-4	TGTGCCAGCAGCCTACAGGGGGCGGTGGAAAAACTGTTTTTT	CASSLQGAVEKLFF
.	TRBV4-2	TRBJ1-3	TGTGCCAGCGCGGAGGAGCAGGGGAATGGAAACACCATATATTTT	CASAEEQGNGNTIYF
.	TRBV7-2	TRBJ1-1	TGTGCCAGCAGCTTTCGGGAAGGGCTGAACACTGAAGCTTTCTTT	CASSFREGLNTEAFF
.	TRBV18	TRBJ1-1	TGTGCCAGCTCACCCCCTACCCTCACTGAAGCTTTCTTT	CASSPPTLTEAFF
TRBD2	TRBV5-1	TRBJ2-3	TGCGCCAGCAGCTCTCTACTAGCGGGAGAAGGAGATACGCAGTATTTT	CASSSLLAGEGDTQYF
TRBD1	TRBV7-9	TRBJ2-1	TGTGCCAGCAGCTTGGTGGACAGGGGCGGTGAGCAGTTCTTC	CASSLVDRGGEQFF
.	TRBV10-3	TRBJ1-5	TGTGCCATCAGTAGCGGGTACAATCAGCCCCAGCATTTT	CAISSGYNQPQHF
TRBD1	TRBV29-1	TRBJ1-4	TGCAGCGTTGCTGAACGAGGGACAGGGGGCCTAGGGGGAAAACTGTTTTTT	CSVAERGTGGLGGKLFF
.	TRBV7-3	TRBJ2-1	TGTGCCAGCAGCTTAATAGGCAGTGCAGGCAATGAGCAGTTCTTC	CASSLIGSAGNEQFF
.	TRBV5-1	TRBJ2-3	TGCGCCAGCAGCTTGGGCCAGACAGGGACTAGCACAGATACGCAGTATTTT	CASSLGQTGTSTDTQYF
.	TRBV4-3	TRBJ2-1	TGCGCCAGCAGCCAAGCAGGCGGGACTTTCGACAATGAGCAGTTCTTC	CASSQAGGTFDNEQFF
TRBD1	TRBV11-2	TRBJ2-1	TGTGCCAGCAGCTTATGGGGACAGCCGGCAAGCAATGAGCAGTTCTTC	CASSLWGQPASNEQFF